The clone carrying this T cell receptor beta chain has ten or more counts. These data originate in a study of T-cell memory formation after mild COVID-19. The germline CDR1 and CDR2 sequences are KGHSH and LQKENI. This CDR3 is built from 16 residues. With 1 base removed from V and 0 bases from J, the gap between germline ends came to 10 bases. 5'RACE with constant-segment primers built TCRalpha and TCRbeta cDNA libraries with UMIs. TCRdb fed the 5' RACE reads into MiXCR, producing one record per CDR3 protein. The sample has roughly 14,000 distinct CDR3 sequences; roughly a fifth are singletons. This clonotype was sampled from a man between 18 and 35 years old who had mild COVID-19 (a few samples of this study predate the infection). Cell type and time point are not known. Input material: PBMCs or a T cell subset sorted from them (not recorded which). V is TRBV18 and J is TRBJ1-3, with D perhaps matching TRBD1 (6 bases). This chain's CDR3 is CASSPQQGSSGNTIYF. CDR3 nucleotides: TGTGCCAGCTCACCACAGCAGGGGTCCTCTGGAAACACCATATATTTT.